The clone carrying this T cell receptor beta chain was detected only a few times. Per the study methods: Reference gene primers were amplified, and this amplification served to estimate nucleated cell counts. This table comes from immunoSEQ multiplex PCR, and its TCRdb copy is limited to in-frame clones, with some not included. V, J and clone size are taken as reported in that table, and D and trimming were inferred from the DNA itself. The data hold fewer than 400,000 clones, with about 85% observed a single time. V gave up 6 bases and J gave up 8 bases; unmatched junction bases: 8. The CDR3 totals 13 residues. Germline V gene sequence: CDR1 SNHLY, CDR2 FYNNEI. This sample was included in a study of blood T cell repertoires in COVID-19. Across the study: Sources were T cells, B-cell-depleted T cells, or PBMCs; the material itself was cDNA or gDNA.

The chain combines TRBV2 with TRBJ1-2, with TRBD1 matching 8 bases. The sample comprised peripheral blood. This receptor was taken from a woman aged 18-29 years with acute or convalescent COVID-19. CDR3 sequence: CASSEATGEGYTF. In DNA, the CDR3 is TGTGCCAGCAGCGAGGCGACAGGGGAAGGCTACACCTTC.